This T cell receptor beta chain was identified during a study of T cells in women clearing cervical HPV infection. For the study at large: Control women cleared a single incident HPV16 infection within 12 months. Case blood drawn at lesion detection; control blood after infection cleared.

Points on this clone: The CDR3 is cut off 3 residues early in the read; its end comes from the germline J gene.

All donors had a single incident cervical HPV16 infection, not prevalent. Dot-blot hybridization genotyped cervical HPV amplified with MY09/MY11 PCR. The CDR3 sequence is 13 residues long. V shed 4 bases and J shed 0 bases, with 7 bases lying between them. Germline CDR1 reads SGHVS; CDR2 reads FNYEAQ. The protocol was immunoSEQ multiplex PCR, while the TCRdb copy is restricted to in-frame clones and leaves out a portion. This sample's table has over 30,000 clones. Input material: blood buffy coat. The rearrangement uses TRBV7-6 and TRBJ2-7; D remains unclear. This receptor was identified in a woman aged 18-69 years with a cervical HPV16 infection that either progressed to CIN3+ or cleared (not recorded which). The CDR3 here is CASSSFSSYEQYF. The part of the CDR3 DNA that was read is TGTGCCAGCAGCTCCTTCAGCTCCTACGAG. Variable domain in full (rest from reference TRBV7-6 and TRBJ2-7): GAGVSQSPRYKVTKRGQDVALRCDPISGHVSLYWYRQALGQGPEFLTYFNYEAQQDKSGLPNDRFSAERPEGSISTLTIQRTEQRDSAMYRCASSSFSSYEQYFGPGTRLTVT.